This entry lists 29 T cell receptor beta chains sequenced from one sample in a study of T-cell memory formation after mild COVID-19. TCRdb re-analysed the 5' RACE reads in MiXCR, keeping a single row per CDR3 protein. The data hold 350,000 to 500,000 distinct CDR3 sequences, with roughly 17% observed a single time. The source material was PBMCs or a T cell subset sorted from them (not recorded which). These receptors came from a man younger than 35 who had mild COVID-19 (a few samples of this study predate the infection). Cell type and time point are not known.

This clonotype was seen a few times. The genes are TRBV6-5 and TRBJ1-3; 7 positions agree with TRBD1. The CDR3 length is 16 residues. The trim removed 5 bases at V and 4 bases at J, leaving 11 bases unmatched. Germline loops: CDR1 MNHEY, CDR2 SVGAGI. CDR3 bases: TGTGCCAGCAGTCCACAGGGGAGGGAATTCGGAAACACCATATATTTT. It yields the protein CASSPQGREFGNTIYF.

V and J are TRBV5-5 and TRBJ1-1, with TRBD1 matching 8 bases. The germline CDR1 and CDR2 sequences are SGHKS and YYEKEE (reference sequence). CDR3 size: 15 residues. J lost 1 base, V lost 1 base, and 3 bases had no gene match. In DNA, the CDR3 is TGTGCCAGCAGCTTGCGGGACAGGTCGAACACTGAAGCTTTCTTT. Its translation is CASSLRDRSNTEAFF.

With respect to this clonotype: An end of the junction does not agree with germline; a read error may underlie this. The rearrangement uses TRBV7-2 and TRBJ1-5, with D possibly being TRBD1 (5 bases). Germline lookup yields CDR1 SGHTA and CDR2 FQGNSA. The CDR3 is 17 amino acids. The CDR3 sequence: CASSFTKTVYSNQPQHF. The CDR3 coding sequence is TGTGCAAGCAGCTTCACAAAGACAGTATATAGCAATCAGCCCCAGCATTTT.

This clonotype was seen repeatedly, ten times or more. The CDR3 coding sequence is TGCGCCAGCAGTCCCGACAGGGGGCCCGGGGCCAACGTCCTGACTTTC. Protein: CASSPDRGPGANVLTF. The chain has TRBV23-1 and TRBJ2-6, with TRBD1 identical over 10 bases. TRBV23-1 is filed as an ORF, its function uncertain. The CDR3 runs to 16 residues. V gave up 4 bases and J gave up 4 bases; unmatched junction bases: 4.

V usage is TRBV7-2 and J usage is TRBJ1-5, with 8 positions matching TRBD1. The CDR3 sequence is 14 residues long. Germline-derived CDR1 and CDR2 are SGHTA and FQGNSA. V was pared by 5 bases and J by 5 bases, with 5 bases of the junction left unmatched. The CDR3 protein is CASSQDRVYQPQHF. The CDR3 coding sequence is TGTGCCAGCAGCCAGGACAGGGTTTATCAGCCCCAGCATTTT.

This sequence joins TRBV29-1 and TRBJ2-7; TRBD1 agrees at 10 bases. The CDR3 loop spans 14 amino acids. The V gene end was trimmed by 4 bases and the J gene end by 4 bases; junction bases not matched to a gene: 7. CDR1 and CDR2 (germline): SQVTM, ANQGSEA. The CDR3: CSVVLGQGGYEQYF. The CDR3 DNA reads TGCAGCGTTGTTTTAGGACAGGGGGGATACGAGCAGTACTTC.

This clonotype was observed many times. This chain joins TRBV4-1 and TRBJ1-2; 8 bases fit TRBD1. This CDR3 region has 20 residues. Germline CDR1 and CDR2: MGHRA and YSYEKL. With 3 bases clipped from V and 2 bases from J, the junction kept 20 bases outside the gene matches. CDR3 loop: CASSQFVTGTGIHINYGYTF. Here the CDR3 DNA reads TGCGCCAGCAGCCAGTTCGTCACCGGGACAGGAATTCATATCAACTATGGCTACACCTTC.

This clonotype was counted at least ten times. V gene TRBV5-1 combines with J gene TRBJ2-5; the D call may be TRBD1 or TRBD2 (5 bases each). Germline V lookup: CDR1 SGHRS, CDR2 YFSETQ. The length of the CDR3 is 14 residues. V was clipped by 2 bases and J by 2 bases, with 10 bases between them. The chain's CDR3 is CASSFGTAQETQYF. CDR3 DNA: TGCGCCAGCAGCTTTGGGACCGCTCAAGAGACCCAGTACTTC.

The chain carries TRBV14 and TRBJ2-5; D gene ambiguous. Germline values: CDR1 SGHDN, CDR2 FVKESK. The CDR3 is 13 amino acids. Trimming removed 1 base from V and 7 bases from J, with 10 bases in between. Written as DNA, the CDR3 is TGTGCCAGCAGCCAAGGGGATCATTCGACCCAGTACTTC. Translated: CASSQGDHSTQYF.

The CDR3 loop reads CASSQAQGGPSYNEQFF. CDR3 bases: TGTGCCAGCAGCCAAGCCCAGGGGGGCCCCTCCTACAATGAGCAGTTCTTC. The rearrangement uses TRBV3-1 and TRBJ2-1; possible D gene TRBD1, 7 bases. The CDR3 has 17 amino acids. V lost 1 base, J lost 0 bases, and 13 bases lay in between. Per the germline V gene, CDR1 is LGHDT and CDR2 is YNNKEL (reference sequence).

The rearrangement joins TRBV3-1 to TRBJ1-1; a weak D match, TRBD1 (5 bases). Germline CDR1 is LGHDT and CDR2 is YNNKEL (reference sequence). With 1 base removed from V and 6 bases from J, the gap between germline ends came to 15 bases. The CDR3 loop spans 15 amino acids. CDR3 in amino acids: CASSQGVTGFSEAFF. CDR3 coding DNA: TGTGCCAGCAGCCAAGGCGTTACAGGCTTTTCTGAAGCTTTCTTT.

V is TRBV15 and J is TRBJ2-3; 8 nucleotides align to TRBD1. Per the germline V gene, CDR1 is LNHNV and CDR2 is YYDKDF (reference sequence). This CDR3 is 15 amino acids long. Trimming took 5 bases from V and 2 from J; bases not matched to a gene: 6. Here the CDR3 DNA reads TGTGCCACCAGCGACAGGGGCCCCCCCACAGATACGCAGTATTTT. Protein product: CATSDRGPPTDTQYF.

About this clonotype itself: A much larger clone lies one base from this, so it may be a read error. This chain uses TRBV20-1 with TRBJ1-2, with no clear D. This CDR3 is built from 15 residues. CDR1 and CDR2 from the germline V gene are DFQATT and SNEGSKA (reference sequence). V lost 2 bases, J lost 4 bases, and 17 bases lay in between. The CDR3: CSARPAMGDIYGYTF. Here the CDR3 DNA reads TGCAGTGCTAGACCCGCCATGGGAGATATCTATGGCTACACCTTC.

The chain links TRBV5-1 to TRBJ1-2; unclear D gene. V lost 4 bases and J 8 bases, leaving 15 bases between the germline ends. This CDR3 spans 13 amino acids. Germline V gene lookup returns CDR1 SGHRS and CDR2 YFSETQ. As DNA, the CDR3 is TGCGCCAGCAGCCCCACCCTGGGCGAGGGCTACACCTTC. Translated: CASSPTLGEGYTF.

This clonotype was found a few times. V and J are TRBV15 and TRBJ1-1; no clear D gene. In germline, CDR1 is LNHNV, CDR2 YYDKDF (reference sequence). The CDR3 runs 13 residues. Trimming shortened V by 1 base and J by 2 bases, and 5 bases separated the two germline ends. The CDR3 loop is CATSRGENTEAFF. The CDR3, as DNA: TGTGCCACCAGCAGAGGAGAAAACACTGAAGCTTTCTTT.

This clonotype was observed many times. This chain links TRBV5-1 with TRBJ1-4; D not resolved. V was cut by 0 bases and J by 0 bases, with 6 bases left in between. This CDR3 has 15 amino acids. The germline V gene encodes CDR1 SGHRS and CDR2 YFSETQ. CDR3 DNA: TGCGCCAGCAGCTTGGTGGGCTCAACTAATGAAAAACTGTTTTTT. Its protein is CASSLVGSTNEKLFF.

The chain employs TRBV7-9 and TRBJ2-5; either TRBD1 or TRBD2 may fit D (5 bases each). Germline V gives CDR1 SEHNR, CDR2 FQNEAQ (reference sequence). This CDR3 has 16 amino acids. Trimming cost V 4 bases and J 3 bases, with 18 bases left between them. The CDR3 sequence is CASSSNSGHGEETQYF. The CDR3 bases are TGTGCCAGCAGCTCTAATTCAGGACACGGGGAAGAGACCCAGTACTTC. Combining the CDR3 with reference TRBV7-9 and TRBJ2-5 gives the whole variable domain DTGVSQNPRHKITKRGQNVTFRCDPISEHNRLYWYRQTLGQGPEFLTYFQNEAQLEKSRLLSDRFSAERPKGSFSTLEIQRTEQGDSAMYLCASSSNSGHGEETQYFGPGTRLLVL.

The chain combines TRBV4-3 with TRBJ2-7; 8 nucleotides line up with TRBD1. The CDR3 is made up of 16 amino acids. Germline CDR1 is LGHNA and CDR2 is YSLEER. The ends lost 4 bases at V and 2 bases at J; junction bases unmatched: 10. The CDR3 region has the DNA TGCGCCAGCAGCCTCCGACAGGGGAGAATCCCCTACGAGCAGTACGTC. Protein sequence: CASSLRQGRIPYEQYV.

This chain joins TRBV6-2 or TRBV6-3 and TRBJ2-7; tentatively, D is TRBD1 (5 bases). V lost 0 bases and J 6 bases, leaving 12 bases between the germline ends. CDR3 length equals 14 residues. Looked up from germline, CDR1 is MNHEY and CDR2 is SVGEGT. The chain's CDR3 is CASSYSAGHTEQYV. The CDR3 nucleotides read TGTGCCAGCAGTTACTCTGCAGGGCATACCGAGCAGTACGTC.

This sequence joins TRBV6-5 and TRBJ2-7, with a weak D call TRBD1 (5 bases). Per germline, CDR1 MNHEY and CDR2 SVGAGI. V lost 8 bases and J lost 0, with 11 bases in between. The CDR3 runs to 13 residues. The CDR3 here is CASAYRSSYEQYF. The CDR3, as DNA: TGTGCCAGCGCGTACAGGAGCTCCTACGAGCAGTACTTC.

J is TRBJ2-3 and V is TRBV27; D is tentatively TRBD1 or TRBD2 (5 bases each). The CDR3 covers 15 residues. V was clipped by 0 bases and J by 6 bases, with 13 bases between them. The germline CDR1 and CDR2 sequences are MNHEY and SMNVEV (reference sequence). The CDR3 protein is CASSLSGPTGDTQYF. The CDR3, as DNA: TGTGCCAGCAGTTTATCGGGACCGACGGGGGATACGCAGTATTTT.

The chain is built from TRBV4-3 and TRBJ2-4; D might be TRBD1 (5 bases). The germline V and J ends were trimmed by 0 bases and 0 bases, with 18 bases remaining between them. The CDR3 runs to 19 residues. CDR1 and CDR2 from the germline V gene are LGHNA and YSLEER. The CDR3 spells CASSQDWEGAGPAKNIQYF. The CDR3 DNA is TGCGCCAGCAGCCAAGATTGGGAAGGGGCAGGGCCAGCCAAAAACATTCAGTACTTC.

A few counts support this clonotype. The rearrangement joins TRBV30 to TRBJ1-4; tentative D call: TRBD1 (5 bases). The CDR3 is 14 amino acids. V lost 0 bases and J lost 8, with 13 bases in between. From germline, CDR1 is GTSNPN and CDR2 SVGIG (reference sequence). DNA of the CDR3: TGTGCCTGGAGTGTACAGGCAGGAGGGGAAAAACTGTTTTTT. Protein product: CAWSVQAGGEKLFF.

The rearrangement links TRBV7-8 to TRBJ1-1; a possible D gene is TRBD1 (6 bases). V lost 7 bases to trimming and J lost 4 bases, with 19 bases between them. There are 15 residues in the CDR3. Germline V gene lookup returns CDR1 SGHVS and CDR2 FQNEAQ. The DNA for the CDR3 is TGTGCCAGCACCACACGGGGGGGCCCAGTCACTGAAGCTTTCTTT. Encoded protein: CASTTRGGPVTEAFF.

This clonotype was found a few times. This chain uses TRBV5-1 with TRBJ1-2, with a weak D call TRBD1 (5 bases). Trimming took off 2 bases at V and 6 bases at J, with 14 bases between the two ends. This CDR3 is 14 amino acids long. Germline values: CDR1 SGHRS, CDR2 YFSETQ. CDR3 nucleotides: TGCGCCAGCAGCTTTACGAGGGGACGAGATGGCTACACCTTC. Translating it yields CASSFTRGRDGYTF.

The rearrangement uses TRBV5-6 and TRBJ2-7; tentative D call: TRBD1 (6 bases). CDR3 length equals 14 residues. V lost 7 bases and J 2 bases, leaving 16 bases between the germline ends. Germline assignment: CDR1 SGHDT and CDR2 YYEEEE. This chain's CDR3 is CASFGQGPTYEQYF. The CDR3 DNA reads TGTGCCAGCTTCGGCCAGGGGCCCACCTACGAGCAGTACTTC.

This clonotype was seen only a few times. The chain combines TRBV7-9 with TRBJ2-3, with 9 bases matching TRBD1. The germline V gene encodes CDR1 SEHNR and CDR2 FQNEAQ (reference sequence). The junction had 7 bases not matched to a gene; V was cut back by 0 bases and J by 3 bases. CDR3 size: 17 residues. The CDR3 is CASSLARTGDETDTQYF. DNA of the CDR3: TGTGCCAGCAGCTTAGCGCGGACAGGGGATGAGACAGATACGCAGTATTTT.

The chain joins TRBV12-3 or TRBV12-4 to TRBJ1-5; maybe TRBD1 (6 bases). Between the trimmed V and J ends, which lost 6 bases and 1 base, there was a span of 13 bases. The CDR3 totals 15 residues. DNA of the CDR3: TGTGCCAGCAGGTCAGGGGTTTCGAGCAATCAGCCCCAGCATTTT. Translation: CASRSGVSSNQPQHF.

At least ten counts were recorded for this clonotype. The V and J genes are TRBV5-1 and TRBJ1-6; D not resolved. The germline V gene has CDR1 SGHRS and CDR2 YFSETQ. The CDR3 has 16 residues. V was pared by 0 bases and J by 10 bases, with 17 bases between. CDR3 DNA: TGCGCCAGCAGCTTGGATAGCGCAGGTTCGAGGTCACCCCTCCACTTT. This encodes CASSLDSAGSRSPLHF.